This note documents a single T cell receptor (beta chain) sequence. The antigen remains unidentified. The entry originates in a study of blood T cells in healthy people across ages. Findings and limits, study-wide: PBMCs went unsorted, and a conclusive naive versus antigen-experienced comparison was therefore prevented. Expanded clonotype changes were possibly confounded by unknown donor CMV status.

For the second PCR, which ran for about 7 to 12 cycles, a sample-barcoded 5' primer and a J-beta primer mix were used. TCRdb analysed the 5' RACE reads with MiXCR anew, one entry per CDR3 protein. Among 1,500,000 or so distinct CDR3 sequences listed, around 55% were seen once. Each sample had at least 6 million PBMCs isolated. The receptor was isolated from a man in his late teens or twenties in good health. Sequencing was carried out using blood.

CDR3 sequence: CASQDRVSEQYF. The CDR3 nucleotides are TGTGCCAGCCAGGACAGGGTTAGCGAGCAGTACTTC. The rearrangement joins TRBV28 to TRBJ2-7; 8 bases map to TRBD1. J gave up 6 bases and V 8 bases, and 6 bases lay outside the gene matches. CDR3 length: 12 amino acids. The germline V gene has CDR1 MDHEN and CDR2 SYDVKM. The full variable domain, in which reference TRBV28 and TRBJ2-7 provide the parts outside the CDR3, is DVKVTQSSRYLVKRTGEKVFLECVQDMDHENMFWYRQDPGLGLRLIYFSYDVKMKEKGDIPEGYSVSREKKERFSLILESASTNQTSMYLCASQDRVSEQYFGPGTRLTVT.